The present T cell receptor beta chain was sequenced within a study of cytomegalovirus exposure and HLA in healthy donors. The study, taken as a whole, reports: Evidence from a later analysis indicated that most CMV-associated TCR beta chains looked HLA-restricted. The study recorded 160 or so TCR beta chains that were cytomegalovirus-associated. Earlier analysis found most TCR beta V segments productive about 90% or about 30% of the time. In a later analysis, TCR beta V- and J-gene trimming showed a link to a missense DCLRE1C variant.

PCR involved 60 Vbeta and 13 Jbeta primers. Repertoires were generated with immunoSEQ multiplex PCR, while TCRdb's copy carries only in-frame clones and drops some. Of some 150,000 clones in the sample, 80% to 90% are singletons; the top ten hold about 5%. Regarding this clone: As yet, its antigen is unknown.

Germline assignment: CDR1 SGHTA and CDR2 FQGNSA. V was trimmed by 7 bases and J by 4 bases, leaving 13 bases between them. The CDR3 has 13 residues. Input material: PBMCs. This TCR was sampled from a woman between 25 and 40 years old in good health and CMV-seronegative. The genes are TRBV7-2 and TRBJ2-5; tentatively, D is TRBD2 (6 bases). The DNA for the CDR3 is TGTGCCAGCACCCCGGTCGGGGGAGAGACCCAGTACTTC. Translation gives CASTPVGGETQYF.